This TCR beta chain was recorded in a study of cytomegalovirus exposure and HLA in healthy donors. A multiplex PCR was run with 60 Vbeta primers and 13 Jbeta primers. Only in-frame clones appear in the TCRdb table, and some are missing; sequencing was by immunoSEQ multiplex PCR. The sample holds 70,000 or so clones. The CDR3 consists of 14 residues. V lost 6 bases to trimming and J lost 7 bases; unmatched junction nucleotides: 10. Per germline, CDR1 MNHEY and CDR2 SVGAGI. The V call is TRBV6-5, the J call TRBJ1-1, with 8 bases fitting TRBD1. Sequenced: PBMCs. The clonotype comes from a man aged 40-50 years in good health and CMV-seronegative. The CDR3 spells CASRPQGAKIEAFF. CDR3 nucleotides: TGTGCCAGCAGGCCCCAGGGGGCGAAGATTGAAGCTTTCTTT.